This T cell receptor (beta chain) stems from a study of CDR3 diversity in severe acne. Each CDR3 protein gets one entry after TCRdb re-called the PCR reads with MiXCR. This sample yields about 76,000 distinct CDR3 sequences, of which around 49% are seen a single time; over 11% belongs to the top ten. CDR3 length equals 16 residues. Trimming pared 1 base from V and 2 bases from J, leaving 12 bases between. In germline, CDR1 is SEHNR, CDR2 FQNEAQ (reference sequence). This sequence originates from a male donor in good health, without acne. V is TRBV7-9 and J is TRBJ2-1, with D perhaps matching TRBD2 (6 bases). Sequencing input: blood. CDR3 bases: TGTGCCAGCAGCTTAGGCGGAGGGCGGCCCTACAATGAGCAGTTCTTC. Translated, it gives CASSLGGGRPYNEQFF.